This T cell receptor (beta chain) was identified during a study of graft-versus-host responses after intestinal transplantation (dated by TCRdb to the early 2020s). With regard to the full study: Multivisceral, liver-intestinal, or isolated intestinal transplants were received by the recipients. Anti-thymocyte globulin induction was given to all recipients, followed by maintenance tacrolimus and steroids for two to four years. After intestinal transplantation, graft-versus-host and host-versus-graft alloreactive T cell clones were followed in the graft, circulation and bone marrow using bulk TCR-beta CDR3 sequencing. To identify alloreactive clones, pre-transplant mixed lymphocyte reaction products were sequenced and then compared with unstimulated pre-transplant donor and recipient T cells. A cohort of 24 intestinal transplant recipients, including one retransplant, was enrolled, and 3 patients lacking pretransplant specimens were excluded. A peak of at least 4% donor T cells among recipient peripheral blood mononuclear cells was the definition used for donor T cell macrochimerism. Rather than being sequenced by the commercial service, samples from a few later patients were sequenced in-house on an Illumina MiSeq and processed with MiXCR.

The protocol used for the library was the immunoSEQ multiplex PCR assay. Adaptive Biotechnologies carried out high-throughput TCR-beta CDR3 sequencing of genomic DNA for most patients. The study's processing was this. TCR sequencing data were retrieved from Adaptive's ImmunoSEQ software for more than 15 patients, whereas a few other patients were processed with MiXCR and VDJtools. CDR3 nucleotide sequences shared between donor and recipient were removed because the origin of such sequences could not be assigned. To count as alloreactive, a clone needed at least 2-fold expansion over unstimulated cells and a minimum CFSE-low frequency of 0.002% (template counts) or 0.001% (read counts). Clones detected in sequenced pre-transplant spleen, lymph node, or MLR CFSE-low populations of the donor or recipient were defined as mappable. Cumulative frequency of alloreactive clones was calculated as a percentage of all sequences weighted by copy number. Drawn from immuneACCESS, this table holds only the in-frame rearrangements with V and J called that TCRdb kept. Clones are partly lost; checked studies trace under half to an unresolved V gene and leave the rest unexplained. The DNA gave D and trimming, while V, J and clone size come from that table. The sample data list approximately 24,000 clones, and just under 95% of these were observed just once. The top ten clones comprise roughly 0.8% of the sample.

As encoded in the germline V gene, CDR1 is SGHDT while CDR2 is YYEEEE. Including cysteine and phenylalanine, the CDR3 has 14 amino acids. The DNA shown is the 42-base CDR3, in frame from base 1. The trim is 0 bases for V and 2 bases for J, with a gap of 6 bases between the germline ends. About this clone itself: No antigen is known for it. Base qualities are missing; no much larger clone stands one base away.

What the authors observed across the whole study: GvH clones were detected in recipient bone marrow, and some appeared earlier in ileal mucosa or blood, consistent with an intestinal mucosal origin. Early after transplant, peak levels of circulating GvH clones were found to be associated with declines in HvG clones. In patients with donor T cell macrochimerism, the allografts had high GvH to HvG T cell clonal ratios. The conclusions were limited by the relatively low number and heterogeneity of the intestinal transplant patients.

Blood samples were collected up to 4 times in the first month after transplant and then at least monthly when available. Sample: PBMCs, taken just over 29 days after intestinal transplant. Rearrangement joined TRBV5-6 to TRBJ1-3; a tentative D call is TRBD1 (5 bases match). This TCR derives from a human patient who received an intestinal transplant, so some T cells may come from the graft donor. The DNA sequence reads TGTGCCAGCAGCTTGGTGGGGCCTGGAAACACCATATATTTT. Translated, this gives CASSLVGPGNTIYF.